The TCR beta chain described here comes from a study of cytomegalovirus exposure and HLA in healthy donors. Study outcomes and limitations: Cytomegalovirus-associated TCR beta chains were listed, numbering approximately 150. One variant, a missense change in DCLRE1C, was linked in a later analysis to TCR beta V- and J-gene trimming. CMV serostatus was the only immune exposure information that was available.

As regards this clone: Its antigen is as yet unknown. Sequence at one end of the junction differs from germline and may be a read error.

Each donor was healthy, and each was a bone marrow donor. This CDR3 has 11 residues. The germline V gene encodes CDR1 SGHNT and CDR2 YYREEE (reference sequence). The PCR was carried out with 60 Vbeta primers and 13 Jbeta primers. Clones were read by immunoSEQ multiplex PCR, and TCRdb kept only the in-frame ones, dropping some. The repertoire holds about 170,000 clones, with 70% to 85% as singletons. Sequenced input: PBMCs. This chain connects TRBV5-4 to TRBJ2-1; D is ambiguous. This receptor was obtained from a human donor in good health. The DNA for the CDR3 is TGTGCCAGCAGCTACTACGATGAGCAGTTCTTC. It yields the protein CASSYYDEQFF.